This T cell receptor beta chain came from a study of T-cell reconstitution after alpha-beta-depleted transplantation in children. Study observations and caveats: Surviving recipient T cells and intrathymic progenitors accounted for some patients' high TCRbeta diversity at day 60. From newly produced T cells came most of the T-cell counts and diversity one year after transplant. Two months or so post-transplant, alpha-beta T cells reportedly derived from several hundred expanded graft clones.

V was clipped by 5 bases and J by 3 bases, with 14 bases between them. The CDR3 sequence is 14 residues long. Germline CDR1 SGHVS, CDR2 FQNEAQ. Library preparation (for TCRbeta) was performed with unique molecular identifiers. TCRdb reprocessed the PCR reads via MiXCR and lists one record per CDR3 protein. The repertoire holds roughly 120,000 distinct CDR3 sequences, with approximately 10% as singletons. This clonotype has ten or more counts. Its antigen is as yet unknown. The rearrangement joins TRBV7-8 to TRBJ2-7; no definite D call. Sequences were derived from PBMCs, sampled before TCRalphabeta/CD19-depleted stem cell transplant. The source is a boy aged 2 to 10 with acute lymphoblastic leukemia, due to receive a stem cell transplant. The CDR3 DNA is TGTGCCAGCAGCATAACCCCGACTGGCTACGAGCAGTACTTC. This encodes CASSITPTGYEQYF. Based on the CDR3 plus reference TRBV7-8 and TRBJ2-7, the full variable domain is GAGVSQSPRYKVAKRGQDVALRCDPISGHVSLFWYQQALGQGPEFLTYFQNEAQLDKSGLPSDRFFAERPEGSVSTLKIQRTQQEDSAVYLCASSITPTGYEQYFGPGTRLTVT.